This TCR beta chain was captured by sequencing in a study of cytomegalovirus exposure and HLA in healthy donors. Findings of the study overall: Cytomegalovirus status was reportedly diagnosed by the classifier with high specificity and sensitivity. Altogether, 170 or so TCR beta chains were recorded as cytomegalovirus-associated.

Generated by immunoSEQ multiplex PCR, the TCRdb table keeps only in-frame clones and is missing some. Here the sample spans approximately 58,000 clones, 75% to 95% being singletons. CDR1 MNHEY and CDR2 SMNVEV come from the germline V gene (reference sequence). The V gene end was trimmed by 6 bases and the J gene end by 2 bases; junction bases not matched to a gene: 7. CDR3 length equals 15 residues. Concerning this clone itself: What it recognizes is unknown.

Sequenced sample: PBMCs. The sequence derives from a woman aged 30 to 39 in good health and CMV-seronegative. J is TRBJ2-1 and V is TRBV27; 7 nucleotides agree with TRBD1. The CDR3 DNA follows: TGTGCCAGCAGCCAACGACAGGGTACCTACAATGAGCAGTTCTTC. Amino acids: CASSQRQGTYNEQFF.